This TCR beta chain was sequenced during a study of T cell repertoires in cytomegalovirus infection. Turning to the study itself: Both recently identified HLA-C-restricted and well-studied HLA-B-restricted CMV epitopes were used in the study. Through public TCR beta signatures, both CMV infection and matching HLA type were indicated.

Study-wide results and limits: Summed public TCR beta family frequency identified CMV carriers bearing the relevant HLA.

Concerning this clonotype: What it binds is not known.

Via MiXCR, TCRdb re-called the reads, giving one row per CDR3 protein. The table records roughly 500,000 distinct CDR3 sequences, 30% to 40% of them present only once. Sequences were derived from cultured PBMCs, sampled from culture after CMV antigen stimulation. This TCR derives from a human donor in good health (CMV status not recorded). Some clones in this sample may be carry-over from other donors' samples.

Here the CDR3 DNA reads TGTGCCAGCAGCTTAAGCGGCGGGAGGGGAGGGAATGAGCAGTTCTTC. Protein product: CASSLSGGRGGNEQFF. The chain recombines TRBV11-2 with TRBJ2-1; TRBD2 matches 9 bases. CDR1 is SGHAT and CDR2 is FQNNGV in the germline V gene. The CDR3 totals 16 residues. The V and J ends lost 2 bases and 7 bases, in that order; junction bases with no gene match: 9.